What follows are 20 T cell receptor beta chains derived from one specimen sequenced in a study of blood T cell repertoires in COVID-19 (dated by TCRdb to about 2020). Library preparation used the immunoSEQ multiplex PCR assay. Here the immuneACCESS table is served through TCRdb, limited to in-frame sequences with V and J called. Missing clones are a known gap in these copies; in checked studies unresolved V genes cover under half, and the rest lacks a known reason. The sample records 60,000 or so clones, approximately 87% of which are singletons. About 7% of the sample comes from the top ten. The sequencing sample was made of peripheral blood. The receptors derive from a man aged 60-69 years with active or convalescent COVID-19.

This chain joins TRBV5-6 and TRBJ1-5, with D perhaps TRBD1 (5 bases). Trimming took 4 bases from V and 1 from J, leaving 12 bases between them. The CDR3 extends over 15 amino acids. Germline loops: CDR1 SGHDT, CDR2 YYEEEE. Here the CDR3 reads CASSPGWASNQPQHF. The CDR3 bases are TGTGCCAGCAGCCCAGGGTGGGCGAGCAATCAGCCCCAGCATTTT. Supplemented by reference TRBV5-6 and TRBJ1-5, the full variable domain reads DAGVTQSPTHLIKTRGQQVTLRCSPKSGHDTVSWYQQALGQGPQFIFQYYEEEERQRGNFPDRFSGHQFPNYSSELNVNALLLGDSALYLCASSPGWASNQPQHFGDGTRLSIL.

This clone came up once. This sequence joins TRBV5-1 and TRBJ2-3, with a tentative D call TRBD2 (6 bases). The CDR3 loop spans 16 amino acids. With 2 bases removed from V and 1 base from J, the gap between germline ends came to 14 bases. The germline V gene encodes CDR1 SGHRS and CDR2 YFSETQ. The chain's CDR3 is CASSLDGTPGTDTQYF. The CDR3 DNA reads as TGCGCCAGCAGCTTAGACGGGACTCCGGGCACAGATACGCAGTATTTT.

The gene calls are TRBV29-1 and TRBJ1-2; TRBD1 aligns across 7 bases. V lost 6 bases to trimming and J lost 0 bases; unmatched junction nucleotides: 10. Germline V gene lookup returns CDR1 SQVTM and CDR2 ANQGSEA. The length of the CDR3 is 15 residues. The CDR3 DNA follows: TGCAGCGTCTACCCTACCGGGACAGCTAACTATGGCTACACCTTC. This encodes CSVYPTGTANYGYTF.

CDR3 protein: CSVGRTDSYGYTF. The CDR3 bases are TGCAGCGTTGGGAGGACAGACTCCTATGGCTACACCTTC. The chain couples TRBV29-1 to TRBJ1-2; D possibly corresponds to TRBD1 (6 bases). CDR3 length equals 13 residues. CDR1 and CDR2 (germline): SQVTM, ANQGSEA. V gave up 4 bases and J gave up 4 bases, with 13 bases separating them.

V and J are TRBV5-8 and TRBJ2-1; D is undetermined. In germline, CDR1 is SGHTS, CDR2 YDEGEE. V was trimmed by 0 bases and J by 8 bases, leaving 15 bases between them. The CDR3 length is 15 residues. The CDR3 here is CASSLVYAVFYEQFF. The CDR3 bases are TGTGCCAGCAGCTTGGTTTATGCGGTTTTTTATGAGCAGTTCTTC.

The J gene is TRBJ1-1, the V gene TRBV7-6; D is uncertain. Germline CDR1 and CDR2: SGHVS and FNYEAQ. Deletions cut 5 bases from V and 1 base from J, with 8 bases between. The CDR3 runs to 13 residues. The CDR3 protein is CASSRRGNTEAFF. CDR3 DNA: TGTGCCAGCAGCCGCCGGGGGAACACTGAAGCTTTCTTT.

This clone occurred once. The V call is TRBV7-2, the J call TRBJ2-5; 9 bases align to TRBD1. With 5 bases clipped from V and 1 base from J, the junction kept 5 bases outside the gene matches. Germline V CDR1 and CDR2: SGHTA, FQGNSA. The CDR3 totals 15 residues. DNA for the CDR3: TGTGCCAGCAGCGTATACAGGGGGCCCCAAGAGACCCAGTACTTC. It translates to CASSVYRGPQETQYF.

The V gene is TRBV7-2, the J gene TRBJ1-5; maybe TRBD1 (5 bases). V lost 3 bases, J lost 0 bases, and 12 bases lay in between. CDR3 length equals 16 residues. In germline, CDR1 is SGHTA, CDR2 FQGNSA. In DNA form, the CDR3 reads TGTGCCAGCAGCTTCAACAGGCCTTATAGCAATCAGCCCCAGCATTTT. Protein sequence: CASSFNRPYSNQPQHF.

This chain uses TRBV19 with TRBJ2-1; 14 bases match TRBD2. Germline V gene lookup returns CDR1 LNHDA and CDR2 SQIVND (reference sequence). CDR3 length: 17 amino acids. The trim removed 6 bases at V and 4 bases at J, leaving 8 bases unmatched. As DNA, the CDR3 is TGTGCCAGTAGCACCCGACTAGCGGGAGGGCCATACAATGAGCAGTTCTTC. It yields the protein CASSTRLAGGPYNEQFF.

The chain uses TRBV14 and TRBJ2-7; 8 nucleotides align to TRBD1. Germline V CDR1 and CDR2: SGHDN, FVKESK. The CDR3 is made up of 14 amino acids. Trimming took 3 bases from V and 4 from J; bases not matched to a gene: 5. In DNA, the CDR3 is TGTGCCAGCAGCCACGGGACAGGCGGATACGAGCAGTACTTC. It codes for CASSHGTGGYEQYF.

This chain uses TRBV30 with TRBJ2-7; D not resolved. V dropped 1 base and J dropped 5 bases, with 18 bases sitting between them. The CDR3 has 15 amino acids. CDR1 GTSNPN and CDR2 SVGIG come from the germline V gene (reference sequence). The CDR3 loop reads CAWSEPGPIKDEQYF. The DNA for the CDR3 is TGTGCCTGGAGTGAACCGGGTCCAATCAAGGACGAGCAGTACTTC.

This chain links TRBV4-2 with TRBJ2-2, with 10 bases fitting TRBD1. This CDR3 comprises 15 residues. V lost 4 bases and J lost 3; bases outside the gene matches: 2. Germline V lookup: CDR1 LGHNA, CDR2 YNFKEQ. Here the CDR3 DNA reads TGTGCCAGCAGCCCCGGGACAGGGGACACCGGGGAGCTGTTTTTT. Encoded protein: CASSPGTGDTGELFF.

Only one count was recorded for this clone. V and J are TRBV5-1 and TRBJ1-3; TRBD1 is a possible D gene (5 bases). Trimming took off 1 base at V and 4 bases at J, with 15 bases between the two ends. CDR1 SGHRS and CDR2 YFSETQ come from the germline V gene. The length of the CDR3 is 16 residues. The CDR3 spells CASSLSTGRGGNTIYF. As DNA, the CDR3 is TGCGCCAGCAGCTTGTCTACAGGAAGGGGCGGAAACACCATATATTTT.

Here the CDR3 DNA reads TGTGCCAGCAGCACGGCCGGGACTTTTAACACCGGGGAGCTGTTTTTT. It specifies CASSTAGTFNTGELFF. The rearrangement links TRBV11-1 to TRBJ2-2; possible D gene TRBD2, 6 bases. Germline lookup yields CDR1 SGHAT and CDR2 FQDESV (reference sequence). The ends were cut back, 5 bases at V and 2 bases at J, with 15 bases in the middle. The CDR3 has 16 amino acids.

This sequence joins TRBV6-5 and TRBJ2-7; 9 nucleotides agree with TRBD1. The CDR3 contains 15 residues. In germline, CDR1 is MNHEY, CDR2 SVGAGI. The V gene end was trimmed by 5 bases and the J gene end by 0 bases; junction bases not matched to a gene: 5. The CDR3 is CASSRTGADSYEQYF. Here the CDR3 DNA reads TGTGCCAGCAGTAGGACAGGGGCCGACTCCTACGAGCAGTACTTC.

The V gene is TRBV5-1, the J gene TRBJ2-1; 7 bases map to TRBD1. J gave up 6 bases and V 3 bases, and 0 bases lay outside the gene matches. Germline CDR1 SGHRS, CDR2 YFSETQ. The length of the CDR3 is 12 residues. CDR3 sequence (DNA): TGCGCCAGCAGCTGGGACAGCAATGAGCAGTTCTTC. The encoded protein is CASSWDSNEQFF.

The chain is built from TRBV15 and TRBJ2-7, with D tentatively TRBD2 (6 bases). Germline V CDR1 and CDR2: LNHNV, YYDKDF (reference sequence). Trimming took 1 base from V and 0 from J, leaving 13 bases between them. This CDR3 region has 16 residues. The CDR3 region is CATSRGHGGSSYEQYF. The CDR3 coding sequence is TGTGCCACCAGCAGAGGTCATGGGGGGAGCTCCTACGAGCAGTACTTC.

The chain combines TRBV7-2 with TRBJ1-5, with 10 bases matching TRBD1. Germline CDR1 SGHTA, CDR2 FQGNSA. The trim removed 5 bases at V and 6 bases at J, leaving 10 bases unmatched. The CDR3 contains 16 residues. The CDR3: CASSPQGTGVGQPQHF. The CDR3 region has the DNA TGTGCCAGCAGCCCACAAGGGACAGGGGTGGGTCAGCCCCAGCATTTT. Supplemented by reference TRBV7-2 and TRBJ1-5, the full variable domain reads GAGVSQSPSNKVTEKGKDVELRCDPISGHTALYWYRQSLGQGLEFLIYFQGNSAPDKSGLPSDRFSAERTGGSVSTLTIQRTQQEDSAVYLCASSPQGTGVGQPQHFGDGTRLSIL.

The gene calls are TRBV28 and TRBJ1-5; D is ambiguous. V gave up 2 bases and J gave up 0 bases, with 8 bases separating them. The CDR3 loop spans 15 amino acids. Germline V gene data show CDR1 as MDHEN and CDR2 as SYDVKM. CDR3 amino acids: CASSLEAISNQPQHF. The CDR3 nucleotides read TGTGCCAGCAGTTTAGAAGCCATTAGCAATCAGCCCCAGCATTTT.

A single count supports this clone. The chain couples TRBV5-1 to TRBJ2-3, with 10 bases identical to TRBD2. Trimming at V came to 4 bases and at J to 2 bases, leaving 7 bases not matched to a gene. CDR1 and CDR2 from the germline V gene are SGHRS and YFSETQ. The CDR3 consists of 16 residues. This CDR3 reads CASSAGTSVDTDTQYF. The CDR3 region has the DNA TGCGCCAGCAGCGCCGGGACTAGCGTTGACACAGATACGCAGTATTTT.